The TCR beta chain described here comes from a study of shared clonotypes between healthy human individuals. The table lists this clone with a few counts. Within the sample, other DNA sequences also encode this same CDR3. Clones were sequenced by immunoSEQ multiplex PCR, and TCRdb holds only the in-frame ones, with some missing. The sample carries 950,000 to 1,100,000 clones, approximately 68% recorded once. The CDR3 is 14 residues long. The germline V gene has CDR1 SGHDT and CDR2 YYEEEE. The V end lost 0 bases, the J end lost 1 base, and 4 bases lay between the germline ends. The sequence was obtained from a man aged 18 to 30 in good health. Sample: memory CD4+ T cells sorted from blood. Subset reported: CD45RA-negative fraction. This chain joins TRBV5-6 and TRBJ2-2; D gene unclear. Written as DNA, the CDR3 is TGTGCCAGCAGCTTGGGACGGAACACCGGGGAGCTGTTTTTT. Translation: CASSLGRNTGELFF.